This T cell receptor beta chain was identified during a study of cytomegalovirus exposure and HLA in healthy donors. It was with 60 Vbeta and 13 Jbeta primers that the PCR ran. Libraries were prepared by immunoSEQ multiplex PCR; TCRdb keeps only in-frame clonotypes and omits some of them. The sample yields 95,000 to 130,000 clones, approximately 81% seen once. On this clone itself: Antigen specificity is unknown.

The V gene's germline CDR1 is LGHNA and CDR2 YSLEER. This CDR3 is built from 17 residues. Trimming at V came to 0 bases and at J to 3 bases, leaving 6 bases not matched to a gene. Broader study findings: Later analysis placed DRB1 highest and HLA-C lowest in TCR association rates, which differed by HLA locus. Later findings reportedly placed an Asian-associated ancestry cluster below the approximately 620-donor mean for N-insertions. TCR beta chains numbering more than 150 were designated cytomegalovirus-associated.

The receptor was isolated from a woman in her twenties or thirties in good health and CMV-seronegative. Input material: PBMCs. This sequence joins TRBV4-3 and TRBJ2-2; 8 nucleotides line up with TRBD2. Here the CDR3 reads CASSQDWASGYTGELFF. The DNA of the CDR3 is TGCGCCAGCAGCCAAGATTGGGCTAGCGGGTACACCGGGGAGCTGTTTTTT.